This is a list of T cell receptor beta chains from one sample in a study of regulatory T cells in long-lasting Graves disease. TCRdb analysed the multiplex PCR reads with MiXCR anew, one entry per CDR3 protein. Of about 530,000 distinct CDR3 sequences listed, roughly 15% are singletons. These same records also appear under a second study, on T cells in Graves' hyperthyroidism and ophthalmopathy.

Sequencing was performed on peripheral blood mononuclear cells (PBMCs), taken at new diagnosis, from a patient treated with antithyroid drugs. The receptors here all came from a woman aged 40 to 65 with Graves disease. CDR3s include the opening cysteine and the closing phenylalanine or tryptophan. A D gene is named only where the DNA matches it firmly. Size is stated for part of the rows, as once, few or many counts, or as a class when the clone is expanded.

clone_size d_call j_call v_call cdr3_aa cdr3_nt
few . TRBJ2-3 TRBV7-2 CASSSIGPDTQYF TGTGCCAGCAGCTCCATAGGCCCAGATACGCAGTATTTT
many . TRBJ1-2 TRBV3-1 CASSRTDYGYTF TGTGCCAGCAGCCGGACGGACTATGGCTACACCTTC
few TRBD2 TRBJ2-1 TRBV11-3 CASSQGTSGESSYNEQFF TGTGCCAGCAGCCAAGGGACTAGCGGGGAGAGCTCCTACAATGAGCAGTTCTTC
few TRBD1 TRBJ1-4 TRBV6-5 CASSYGSGQANEKLFF TGTGCCAGCAGTTACGGATCGGGACAGGCTAATGAAAAACTGTTTTTT
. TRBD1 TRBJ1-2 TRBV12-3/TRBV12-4 CASSLGGRGRYYGYTF TGTGCCAGCAGCTTGGGGGGCAGGGGGCGATACTATGGCTACACCTTC
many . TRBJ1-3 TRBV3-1 CASSQVEDTIYF TGTGCCAGCAGCCAAGTGGAGGACACCATATATTTT
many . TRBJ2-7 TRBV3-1 CASSQDTATYEQYF TGTGCCAGCAGCCAAGACACGGCCACCTACGAGCAGTACTTC
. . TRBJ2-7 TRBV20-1 CSARVTGRGEQYF TGCAGTGCTAGAGTTACAGGGCGGGGCGAGCAGTACTTC
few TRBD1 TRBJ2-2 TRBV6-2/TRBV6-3 CASSYPAGQGDNTGELFF TGTGCCAGCAGTTACCCCGCGGGACAGGGGGATAACACCGGGGAGCTGTTTTTT
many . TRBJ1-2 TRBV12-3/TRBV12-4 CASSFLVGGNYGYTF TGTGCCAGCAGTTTCCTGGTCGGAGGGAACTATGGCTACACCTTC
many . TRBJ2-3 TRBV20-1 CSAIHPTGRTDTQYF TGCAGTGCTATCCACCCGACAGGTCGCACAGATACGCAGTATTTT
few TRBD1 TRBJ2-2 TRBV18 CASSLWDRVYDGELFF TGTGCCAGCTCCCTTTGGGACAGGGTGTACGACGGGGAGCTGTTTTTT
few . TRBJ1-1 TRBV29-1 CSAPTPLYAGEAFF TGCAGCGCGCCGACCCCTCTATATGCGGGTGAAGCTTTCTTT
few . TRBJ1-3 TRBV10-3 CAISETGQNTIYF TGTGCCATCAGTGAAACAGGGCAAAACACCATATATTTT
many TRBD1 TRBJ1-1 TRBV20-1 CSASQGSGTEAFF TGCAGTGCTTCACAGGGGAGCGGAACTGAAGCTTTCTTT
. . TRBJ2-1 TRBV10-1 CASSVPGIGNEQFF TGCGCCAGCAGTGTCCCGGGGATTGGGAATGAGCAGTTCTTC
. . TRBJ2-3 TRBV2 CASSYGVDTDTQYF TGTGCCAGCAGCTACGGGGTAGACACAGATACGCAGTATTTT
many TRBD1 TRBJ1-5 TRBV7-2 CASSPKDRAQPQHF TGTGCCAGCAGCCCAAAGGACAGGGCTCAGCCCCAGCATTTT
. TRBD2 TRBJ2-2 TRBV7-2 CASSTGGPDTGELFF TGTGCCAGCAGCACGGGGGGGCCGGACACCGGGGAGCTGTTTTTT
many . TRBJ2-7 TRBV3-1 CASSYGRNAYAYEQYF TGTGCCAGCAGCTACGGACGGAACGCGTACGCCTACGAGCAGTACTTC
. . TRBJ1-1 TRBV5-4 CASSLNGGIGEAFF TGTGCCAGCAGCTTGAACGGGGGGATAGGGGAAGCTTTCTTT
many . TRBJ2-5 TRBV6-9 CASSYDYGGTQYF TGTGCCAGCAGTTACGACTACGGTGGGACCCAGTACTTC
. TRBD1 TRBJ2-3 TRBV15 CATSRGAGGGGTDTQYF TGTGCCACCAGCAGAGGTGCAGGGGGCGGCGGGACAGATACGCAGTATTTT
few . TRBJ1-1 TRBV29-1 CSVAQGSTEAFF TGCAGCGTTGCCCAGGGAAGCACTGAAGCTTTCTTT
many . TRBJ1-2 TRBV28 CASSLTGPYGYTF TGTGCCAGCAGCCTTACTGGCCCTTATGGCTACACCTTC
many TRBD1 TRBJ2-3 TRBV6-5 CASSYTRTGGGRDTQYF TGTGCCAGCAGTTACACAAGGACAGGGGGCGGGAGAGATACGCAGTATTTT
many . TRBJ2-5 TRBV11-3 CASSPPQETQYF TGTGCCAGCAGCCCACCACAAGAGACCCAGTACTTC
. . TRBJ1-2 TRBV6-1 CASSNRAPGYGYTF TGTGCCAGCAGTAACCGGGCTCCTGGGTATGGCTACACCTTC
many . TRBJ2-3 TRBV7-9 CASRPMGGDTQYF TGTGCCAGCAGGCCAATGGGGGGAGATACGCAGTATTTT
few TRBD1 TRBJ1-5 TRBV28 CASSLRQGENQPQHF TGTGCCAGCAGTCTCCGACAGGGGGAGAATCAGCCCCAGCATTTT
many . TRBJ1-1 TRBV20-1 CSARTGGMNTEAFF TGCAGTGCTAGGACAGGAGGAATGAACACTGAAGCTTTCTTT
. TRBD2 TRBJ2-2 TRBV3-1 CASSQLGWLAAAHTGELFF TGTGCCAGCAGCCAGTTGGGGTGGCTAGCGGCCGCGCACACCGGGGAGCTGTTTTTT
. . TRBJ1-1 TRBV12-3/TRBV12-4 CASSGGLDTEAFF TGTGCCAGCAGTGGGGGGCTGGACACTGAAGCTTTCTTT